This T cell receptor (beta chain) was retrieved from a study of OX40 agonist ivuxolimab in advanced cancers. Findings of the study overall: There was clonal expansion of CD4+ and CD8+ blood T cells by week 6 at 0.1 to 3.0 mg/kg. The antigens recognized by the expanded peripheral T cells, that is their antigen specificity, were not determined. Also present in some nonresponders was a low level of normalized T-cell clonal expansion.

The CDR3 length is 14 residues. Germline V gene data show CDR1 as LNHDA and CDR2 as SQIVND (reference sequence). The V end was cut by 5 bases, the J end by 1 base, with 11 bases between. Blood got drawn at baseline, again on cycle 4 day 1, and then on cycle 7 day 1. As regards this clone: What it binds is not known.

Assay used: immunoSEQ multiplex PCR; TCRdb lists only in-frame clones, some missing. Of 73,000 or so clones listed, about nine tenths are singletons. This specimen was CD4+ or CD8+ T cells sorted from blood, taken in a trial of the OX40 agonist ivuxolimab. The rearrangement uses TRBV19 and TRBJ1-1, with a possible D match to TRBD1 (6 bases). The sequence came from an adult with an advanced solid tumor such as melanoma, head and neck, liver or kidney cancer. CDR3 sequence: CASSPQDRNTEAFF. For the CDR3, the DNA is TGTGCCAGTAGTCCACAGGACAGGAACACTGAAGCTTTCTTT.